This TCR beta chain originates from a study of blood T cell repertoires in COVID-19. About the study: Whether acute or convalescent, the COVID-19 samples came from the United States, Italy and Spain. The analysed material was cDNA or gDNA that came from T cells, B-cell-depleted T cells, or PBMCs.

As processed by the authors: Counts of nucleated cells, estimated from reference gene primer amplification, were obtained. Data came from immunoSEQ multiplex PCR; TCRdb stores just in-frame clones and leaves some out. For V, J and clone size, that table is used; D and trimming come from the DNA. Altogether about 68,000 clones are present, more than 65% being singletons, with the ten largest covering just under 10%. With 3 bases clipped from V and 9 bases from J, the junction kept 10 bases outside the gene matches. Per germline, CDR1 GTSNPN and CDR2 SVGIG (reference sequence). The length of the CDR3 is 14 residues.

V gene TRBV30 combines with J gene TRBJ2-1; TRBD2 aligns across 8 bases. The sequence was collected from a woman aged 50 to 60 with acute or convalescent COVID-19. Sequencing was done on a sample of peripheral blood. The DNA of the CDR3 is TGTGCCTGGAGAGCCGGGACTAGATTTGGTGAGCAGTTCTTC. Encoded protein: CAWRAGTRFGEQFF.